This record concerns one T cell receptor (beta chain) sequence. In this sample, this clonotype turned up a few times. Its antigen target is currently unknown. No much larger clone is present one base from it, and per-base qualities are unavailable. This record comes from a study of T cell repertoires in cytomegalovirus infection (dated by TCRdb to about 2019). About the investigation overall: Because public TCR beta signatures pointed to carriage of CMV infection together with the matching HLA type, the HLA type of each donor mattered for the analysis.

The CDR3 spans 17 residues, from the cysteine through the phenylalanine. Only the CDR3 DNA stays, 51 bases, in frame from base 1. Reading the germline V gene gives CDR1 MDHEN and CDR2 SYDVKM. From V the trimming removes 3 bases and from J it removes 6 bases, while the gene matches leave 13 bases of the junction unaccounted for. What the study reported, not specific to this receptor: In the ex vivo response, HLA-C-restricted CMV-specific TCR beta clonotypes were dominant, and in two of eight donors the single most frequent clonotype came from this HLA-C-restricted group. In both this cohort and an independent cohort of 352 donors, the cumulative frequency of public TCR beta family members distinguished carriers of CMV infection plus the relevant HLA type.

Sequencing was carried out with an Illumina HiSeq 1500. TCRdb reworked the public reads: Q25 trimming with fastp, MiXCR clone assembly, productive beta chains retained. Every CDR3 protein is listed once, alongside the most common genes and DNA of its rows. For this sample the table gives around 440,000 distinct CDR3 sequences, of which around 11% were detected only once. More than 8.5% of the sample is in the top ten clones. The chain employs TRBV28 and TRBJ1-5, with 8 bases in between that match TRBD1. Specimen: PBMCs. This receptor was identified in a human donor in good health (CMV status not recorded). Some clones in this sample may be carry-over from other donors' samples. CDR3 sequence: CASSFRLPGGFAQPQHF. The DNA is TGTGCCAGCAGTTTTCGTCTTCCAGGGGGCTTTGCTCAGCCCCAGCATTTT.